This record looks at one TCR beta chain sequence and its context. The sample originates from a study of blood T cell repertoires in COVID-19. Overall study: The origin of the acute and convalescent COVID-19 samples was the United States, Italy and Spain.

Germline V CDR1 and CDR2: MDHEN, SYDVKM. The V end was cut by 5 bases, the J end by 7 bases, with 15 bases between. This CDR3 has 15 amino acids. Per the original data handling: Cell counts per sample came from amplifying reference gene primers. Here immunoSEQ multiplex PCR was the method, and the copy in TCRdb shows in-frame clones only, minus some. The DNA gave D and trimming, while V, J and clone size come from that table. The top ten hold more than 30% of the sample, which has tens of thousands of clones, around three quarters seen once. The rearrangement uses TRBV28 and TRBJ1-6, with D possibly TRBD1 on 6 matching bases. This TCR derives from a human donor in a cohort sampled during active COVID-19. The sample taken for sequencing was peripheral blood. The CDR3 reads CASSPVTGQNSPLHF. CDR3 nucleotides: TGTGCCAGCAGTCCAGTCACAGGGCAAAATTCACCCCTCCACTTT.